This is a list of T cell receptor beta chains from one sample in a study of blood T cells in healthy people across ages. MiXCR, applied by TCRdb to the 5' RACE reads, yields one record per CDR3 protein. This sample yields about 780,000 distinct CDR3 sequences, of which 20% to 30% are seen a single time; 3% belongs to the top ten. These data were also reused for a study on T cells of mothers and their children.

Sequenced: blood. Receptors were obtained from a boy younger than 18 in good health. CDR3s include the opening cysteine and the closing phenylalanine or tryptophan. The D gene is left open where the match is weak. Some rows mark clone size as missing; the rest say once, few, many or name a class of expanded clone.

size: -; J: TRBJ1-1; V: TRBV29-1; D: -; DNA: TGCAGCGTTACCCAGAACACTGAAGCTTTCTTT; CDR3: CSVTQNTEAFF
size: few; J: TRBJ2-6; V: TRBV7-9; D: -; DNA: TGTGCCAGCAGCTCGCTTACGGCAGGGAGCTCTGGGGCCAACGTCCTGACTTTC; CDR3: CASSSLTAGSSGANVLTF
size: few; J: TRBJ2-7; V: TRBV28; D: -; DNA: TGTGCCAGCAGTTTAGGTTCTGGCGGGGCGGACTCCTACGAGCAGTACTTC; CDR3: CASSLGSGGADSYEQYF
size: few; J: TRBJ1-4; V: TRBV2; D: -; DNA: TGTGCCAGCATTCCCGGGGTGGCTACTAATGAAAAACTGTTTTTT; CDR3: CASIPGVATNEKLFF
size: -; J: TRBJ1-1; V: TRBV29-1; D: -; DNA: TGCAGCGTTGAGGGACAATGGGAGGAAGCTTTCTTT; CDR3: CSVEGQWEEAFF
size: few; J: TRBJ1-3; V: TRBV12-3/TRBV12-4; D: -; DNA: TGTGCCAGCAGTTTATCCCACAGGCGCTCCTCTGGAAACACCATATATTTT; CDR3: CASSLSHRRSSGNTIYF
size: many; J: TRBJ1-5; V: TRBV12-3/TRBV12-4; D: -; DNA: TGTGCCAGCAGGAAGGGTATTCGGGCAACCTATAGCAATCAGCCCCAGCATTTT; CDR3: CASRKGIRATYSNQPQHF
size: -; J: TRBJ1-2; V: TRBV6-1; D: -; DNA: TGTGCCAGCAGTGAAGAAGGCATCCGCGCTAACTATGGCTACACCTTC; CDR3: CASSEEGIRANYGYTF
size: -; J: TRBJ2-5; V: TRBV30; D: -; DNA: TGTGCCTGGAGTGTTCTGGAGGGGGAGACCCAGTACTTC; CDR3: CAWSVLEGETQYF
size: many; J: TRBJ2-5; V: TRBV5-1; D: TRBD2; DNA: TGCGCCAGCAGCGCCGGGACTAGCGGGGGATCGCGGGGGACCCAGTACTTC; CDR3: CASSAGTSGGSRGTQYF
size: few; J: TRBJ1-1; V: TRBV5-1; D: TRBD1; DNA: TGCGCCAGCAGCGGGCTGGGACAGGGTATGAACACTGAAGCTTTCTTT; CDR3: CASSGLGQGMNTEAFF
size: -; J: TRBJ2-3; V: TRBV4-2; D: TRBD2; DNA: TGTGCCAGCAGCCCCCGGAATGCGGGGGGCCCTAGCACAGATACGCAGTATTTT; CDR3: CASSPRNAGGPSTDTQYF
size: few; J: TRBJ1-6; V: TRBV20-1; D: -; DNA: TGCAGTGCCCTCGGGGGCGCAAATTCACCCCTCCGCTTT; CDR3: CSALGGANSPLRF
size: few; J: TRBJ2-2; V: TRBV7-9; D: -; DNA: TGTGCCAGCAGCTTAGGACCAAAGGAACTGTTTTTT; CDR3: CASSLGPKELFF
size: -; J: TRBJ2-1; V: TRBV20-1; D: -; DNA: TGCAGTGCCCCCCGGGACCCTCACAATGAGCAGTTCTTC; CDR3: CSAPRDPHNEQFF
size: -; J: TRBJ2-5; V: TRBV20-1; D: -; DNA: TGCAGTGCTAGACTTGACGTTCAAGAGACCCAGTACTTC; CDR3: CSARLDVQETQYF
size: -; J: TRBJ2-7; V: TRBV10-3; D: -; DNA: TGTGCCATCACTAGCGAGTACGAGCAGTACTTC; CDR3: CAITSEYEQYF
size: few; J: TRBJ2-4; V: TRBV24-1; D: TRBD1; DNA: TGTGCCACCAGACCACGGGACAGTAAAAACATTCAGTACTTC; CDR3: CATRPRDSKNIQYF
size: -; J: TRBJ2-3; V: TRBV5-1; D: -; DNA: TGCGCCAGCAGCTTGGCTGCACCAGATACGCAGTATTTT; CDR3: CASSLAAPDTQYF